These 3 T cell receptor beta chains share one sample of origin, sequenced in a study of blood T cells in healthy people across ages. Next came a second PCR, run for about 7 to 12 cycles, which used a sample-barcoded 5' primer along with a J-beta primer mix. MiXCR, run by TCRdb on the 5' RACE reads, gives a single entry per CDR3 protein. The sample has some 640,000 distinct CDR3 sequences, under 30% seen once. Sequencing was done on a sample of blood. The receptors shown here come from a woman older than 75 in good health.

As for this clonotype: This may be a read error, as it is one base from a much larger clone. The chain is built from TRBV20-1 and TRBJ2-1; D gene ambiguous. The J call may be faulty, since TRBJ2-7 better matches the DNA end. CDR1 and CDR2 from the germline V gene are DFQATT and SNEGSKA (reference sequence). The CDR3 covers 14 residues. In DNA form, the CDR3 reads TGCAGTGCTAGAGTTCTGGCTAGTGGCAATGAGCAGTACTTC. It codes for CSARVLASGNEQYF.

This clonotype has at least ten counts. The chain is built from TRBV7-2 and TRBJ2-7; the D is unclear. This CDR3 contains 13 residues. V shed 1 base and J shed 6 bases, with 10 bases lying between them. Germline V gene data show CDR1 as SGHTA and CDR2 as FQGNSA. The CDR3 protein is CASSLEGVSEQYF. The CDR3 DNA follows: TGTGCCAGCAGCTTAGAGGGTGTGAGCGAGCAGTACTTC. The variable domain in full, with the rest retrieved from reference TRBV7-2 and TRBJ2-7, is GAGVSQSPSNKVTEKGKDVELRCDPISGHTALYWYRQSLGQGLEFLIYFQGNSAPDKSGLPSDRFSAERTGGSVSTLTIQRTQQEDSAVYLCASSLEGVSEQYFGPGTRLTVT.

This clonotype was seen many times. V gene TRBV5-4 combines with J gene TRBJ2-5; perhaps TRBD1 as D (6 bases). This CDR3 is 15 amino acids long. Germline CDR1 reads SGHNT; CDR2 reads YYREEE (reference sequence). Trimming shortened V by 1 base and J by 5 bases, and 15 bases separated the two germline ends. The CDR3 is CASSLTGILDETQYF. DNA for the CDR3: TGTGCCAGCAGCTTGACAGGGATACTAGACGAGACCCAGTACTTC. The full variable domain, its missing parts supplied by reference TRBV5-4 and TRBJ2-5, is ETGVTQSPTHLIKTRGQQVTLRCSSQSGHNTVSWYQQALGQGPQFIFQYYREEENGRGNFPPRFSGLQFPNYSSELNVNALELDDSALYLCASSLTGILDETQYFGPGTRLLVL.